The T cell receptor beta chain described here comes from a study of blood T cell repertoires in COVID-19. Study background: Samples taken during acute and convalescent COVID-19 were collected in the United States, Italy and Spain. PBMCs, B-cell-depleted T cells, or T cells were the source of the cDNA or gDNA that made up the material.

In the authors' methods: Estimated nucleated cell counts came from reference gene primer amplification. Method: immunoSEQ multiplex PCR; TCRdb's copy keeps in-frame clones and lacks some. That table supplies the V and J calls and clone size; D and trimming were determined from the DNA. The sample shows about 220,000 clones, around 85% of them seen only once. CDR3 length: 14 amino acids. J was trimmed by 9 bases and V by 4 bases; bases with no gene match: 11. CDR1 is SGHRS and CDR2 is YFSETQ in the germline V gene. The TCR originated in a human donor in a cohort sampled during active COVID-19. Sequenced sample: peripheral blood. This chain links TRBV5-1 with TRBJ2-5; 8 bases are a match to TRBD1. This CDR3 reads CASSPGQGITAQYF. The CDR3 nucleotides are TGCGCCAGCAGCCCCGGACAGGGAATAACTGCCCAGTACTTC. Full variable domain (remainder filled in from reference TRBV5-1 and TRBJ2-5): KAGVTQTPRYLIKTRGQQVTLSCSPISGHRSVSWYQQTPGQGLQFLFEYFSETQRNKGNFPGRFSGRQFSNSRSEMNVSTLELGDSALYLCASSPGQGITAQYFGPGTRLLVL.